The clone carrying this T cell receptor beta chain was detected once. Its specificity is unknown. The sample belongs to a study of T cell responses to AZD1222 COVID-19 vaccine. General observations from the study: Mostly white British, mostly female donors; authors suggested clonal diversity may be underestimated. Within unmutated variant regions lay the reported targets of nearly half of spike-specific TCRs. Two AZD1222 administrations were followed by greater Spike-specific TCR breadth and depth.

Doses given second, at about 4 or about 12 weeks, were pooled. V lost 2 bases, J lost 4 bases, and 8 bases lay in between. This CDR3 comprises 13 residues. CDR1 MDHEN and CDR2 SYDVKM come from the germline V gene. Data came from immunoSEQ multiplex PCR; TCRdb stores just in-frame clones and leaves some out. Found here are under 150,000 clones, around nine tenths of them singletons; the top ten hold roughly 9.9%. Source: peripheral blood, taken 28 days after the second AZD1222 dose. V is TRBV28 and J is TRBJ1-1; D unclear. The source of this sequence is an adult who received the AZD1222 COVID-19 vaccine. The CDR3 nucleotides read TGTGCCAGCAGTTTAGGGGAGAGCACTGAAGCTTTCTTT. The encoded protein is CASSLGESTEAFF.